This T cell receptor (beta chain) was captured in a study of regulatory T cells in long-lasting Graves disease. For the study at large: Patients newly diagnosed with Graves' had been on antithyroid drugs for under 3 months.

According to the study, TCR beta libraries were built with iRepertoire HTBI primers and CDR3-region Arm-PCR. A single record per CDR3 protein comes from TCRdb applying MiXCR to the multiplex PCR reads. The sample comprises some 370,000 distinct CDR3 sequences, 10% to 15% of which are singletons, and approximately 19% rests with the top ten. This clonotype has ten or more counts. Regarding time point: newly diagnosed GD, antithyroid drugs for less than 3 months. From RNA extracted from PBMCs, the TCR library was made. The CDR3 totals 16 residues. Germline CDR1 is LGHNT and CDR2 is FRNRAP. The V end lost 4 bases, the J end lost 4 bases, and 16 bases lay between the germline ends. A further study also used this sample, focusing on T cells in Graves' hyperthyroidism and ophthalmopathy. That report notes: First-round RT-PCR with HTBI primers amplified the TCR CDR3 region.

The origin of this receptor is a woman aged 18-35 years with Graves disease. This specimen consisted of peripheral blood mononuclear cells (PBMCs), obtained at new diagnosis, from a patient treated with antithyroid drugs. This chain joins TRBV12-5 and TRBJ2-2, with D unclear. The CDR3 DNA sequence: TGTGCTAGTGGTTCCCCGCCGACGGGCCTCACCGGGGAGCTGTTTTTT. The encoded protein is CASGSPPTGLTGELFF.